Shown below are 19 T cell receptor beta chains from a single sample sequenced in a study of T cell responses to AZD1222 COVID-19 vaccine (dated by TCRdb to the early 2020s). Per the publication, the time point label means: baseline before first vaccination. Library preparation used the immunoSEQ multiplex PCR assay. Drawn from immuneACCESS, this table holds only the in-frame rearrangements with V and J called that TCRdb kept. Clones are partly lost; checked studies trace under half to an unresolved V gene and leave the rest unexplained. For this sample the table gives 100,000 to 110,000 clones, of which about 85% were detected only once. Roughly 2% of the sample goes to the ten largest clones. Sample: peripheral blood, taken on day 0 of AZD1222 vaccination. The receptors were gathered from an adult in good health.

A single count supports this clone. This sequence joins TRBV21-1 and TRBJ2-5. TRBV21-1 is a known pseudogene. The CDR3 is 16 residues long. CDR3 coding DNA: TGTGCCAGCAGCAAGGCAGGCGGCAACGTAGGAGAGACCCAGTACTTC. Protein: CASSKAGGNVGETQYF.

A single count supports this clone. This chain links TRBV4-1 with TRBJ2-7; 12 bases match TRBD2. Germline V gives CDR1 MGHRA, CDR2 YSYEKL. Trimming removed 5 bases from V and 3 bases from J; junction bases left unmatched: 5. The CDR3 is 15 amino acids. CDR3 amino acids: CASSAVLAGGYEQYF. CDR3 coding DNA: TGCGCCAGCAGCGCGGTACTAGCGGGAGGCTACGAGCAGTACTTC.

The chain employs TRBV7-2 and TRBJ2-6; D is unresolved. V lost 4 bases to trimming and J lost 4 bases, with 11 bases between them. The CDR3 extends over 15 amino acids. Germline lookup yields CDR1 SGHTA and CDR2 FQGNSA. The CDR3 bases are TGTGCCAGCAGCTCCCTGCGGCTCGGGGCCAACGTCCTGACTTTC. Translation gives CASSSLRLGANVLTF.

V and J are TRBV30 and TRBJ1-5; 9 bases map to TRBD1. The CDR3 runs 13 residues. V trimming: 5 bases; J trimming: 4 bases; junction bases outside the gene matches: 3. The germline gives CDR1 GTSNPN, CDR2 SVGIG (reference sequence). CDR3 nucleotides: TGTGCCTGGGGGGGACAGGGAAATCAGCCCCAGCATTTT. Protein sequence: CAWGGQGNQPQHF.

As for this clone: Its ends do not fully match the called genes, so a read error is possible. The CDR3 bases are TGTGCTAGCAGCCGGACAGGGGACGCCTACAATGAGCAGTTCTTC. Amino acids: CASSRTGDAYNEQFF. The chain employs TRBV7-7 and TRBJ2-1, with 9 bases fitting TRBD1. Germline CDR1 and CDR2: SSHAT and FNYEAQ (reference sequence). The length of the CDR3 is 15 residues.

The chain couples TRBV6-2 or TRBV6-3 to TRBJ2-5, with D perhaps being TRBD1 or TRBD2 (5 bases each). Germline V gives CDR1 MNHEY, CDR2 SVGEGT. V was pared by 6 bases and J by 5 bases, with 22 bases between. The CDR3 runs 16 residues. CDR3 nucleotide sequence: TGTGCCAGCAGATACCCGTCCGGGGCACCAGAGGAGACCCAGTACTTC. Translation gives CASRYPSGAPEETQYF.

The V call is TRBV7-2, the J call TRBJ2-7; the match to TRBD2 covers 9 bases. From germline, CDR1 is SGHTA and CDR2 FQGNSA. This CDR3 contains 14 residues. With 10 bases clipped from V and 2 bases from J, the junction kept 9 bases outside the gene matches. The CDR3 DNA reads TGTGCCATCCTTCCCGCGGGAGGGGCCTACGAGCAGTACTTC. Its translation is CAILPAGGAYEQYF.

The CDR3 bases are TGTGCCAGCAGCTCAGAGACCTACGAGCAGTACTTC. It codes for CASSSETYEQYF. The V and J genes are TRBV5-4 and TRBJ2-7; D is unclear. The CDR3 covers 12 residues. V lost 3 bases to trimming and J lost 2 bases, with 6 bases between them. Germline CDR1 SGHNT, CDR2 YYREEE (reference sequence). The full variable domain, rest sourced from reference TRBV5-4 and TRBJ2-7, is ETGVTQSPTHLIKTRGQQVTLRCSSQSGHNTVSWYQQALGQGPQFIFQYYREEENGRGNFPPRFSGLQFPNYSSELNVNALELDDSALYLCASSSETYEQYFGPGTRLTVT.

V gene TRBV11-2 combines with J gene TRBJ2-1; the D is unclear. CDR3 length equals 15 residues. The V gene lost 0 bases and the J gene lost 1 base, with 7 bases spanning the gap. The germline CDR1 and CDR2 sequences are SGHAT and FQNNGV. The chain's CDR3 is CASSLDLESYNEQFF. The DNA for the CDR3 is TGTGCCAGCAGCTTAGATTTGGAGTCCTACAATGAGCAGTTCTTC.

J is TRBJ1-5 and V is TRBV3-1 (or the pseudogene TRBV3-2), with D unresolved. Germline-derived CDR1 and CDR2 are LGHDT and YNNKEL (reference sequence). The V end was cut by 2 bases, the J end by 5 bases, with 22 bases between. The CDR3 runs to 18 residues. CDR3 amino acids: CASSQIAKILSGYQPQHF. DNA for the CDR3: TGTGCCAGCAGCCAAATAGCCAAGATTTTGTCGGGCTATCAGCCCCAGCATTTT.

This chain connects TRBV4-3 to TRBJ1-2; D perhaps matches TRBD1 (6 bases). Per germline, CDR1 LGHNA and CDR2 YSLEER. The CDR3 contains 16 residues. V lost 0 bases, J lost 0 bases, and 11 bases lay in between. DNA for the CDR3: TGCGCCAGCAGCCAAGAGGGACAATTCCCTAACTATGGCTACACCTTC. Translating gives CASSQEGQFPNYGYTF.

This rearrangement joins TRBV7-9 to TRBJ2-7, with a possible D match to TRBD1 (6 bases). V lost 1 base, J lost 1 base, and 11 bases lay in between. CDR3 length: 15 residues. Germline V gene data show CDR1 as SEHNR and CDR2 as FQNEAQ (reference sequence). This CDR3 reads CASSLVPGASYEQYF. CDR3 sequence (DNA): TGTGCCAGCAGCTTAGTCCCAGGGGCTTCCTACGAGCAGTACTTC.

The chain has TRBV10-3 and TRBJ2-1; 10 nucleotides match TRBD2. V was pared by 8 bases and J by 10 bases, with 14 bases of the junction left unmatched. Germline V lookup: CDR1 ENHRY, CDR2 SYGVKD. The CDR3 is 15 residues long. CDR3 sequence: CAILRGLAGEEEQFF. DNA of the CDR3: TGTGCCATCCTACGAGGGCTAGCGGGAGAAGAAGAGCAGTTCTTC.

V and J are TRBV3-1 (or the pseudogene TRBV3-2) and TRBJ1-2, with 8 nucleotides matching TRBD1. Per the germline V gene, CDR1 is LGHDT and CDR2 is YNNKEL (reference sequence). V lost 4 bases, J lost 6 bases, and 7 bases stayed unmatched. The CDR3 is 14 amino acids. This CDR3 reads CASSPGTGGDGYTF. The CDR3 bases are TGTGCCAGCAGCCCGGGGACAGGCGGAGATGGCTACACCTTC.

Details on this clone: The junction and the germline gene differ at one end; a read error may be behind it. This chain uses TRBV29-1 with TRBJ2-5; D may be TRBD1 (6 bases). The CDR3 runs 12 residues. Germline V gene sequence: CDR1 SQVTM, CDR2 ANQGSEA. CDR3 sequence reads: CSVPIFGTQKNF. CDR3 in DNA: TGCAGCGTTCCAATCTTCGGGACACAGAAGAACTTC.

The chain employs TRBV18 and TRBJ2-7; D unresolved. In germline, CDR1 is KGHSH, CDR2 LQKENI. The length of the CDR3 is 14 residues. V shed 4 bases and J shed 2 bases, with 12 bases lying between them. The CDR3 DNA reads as TGTGCCAGCTCACGGGCGGCGCAAACCTACGAGCAGTACTTC. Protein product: CASSRAAQTYEQYF.

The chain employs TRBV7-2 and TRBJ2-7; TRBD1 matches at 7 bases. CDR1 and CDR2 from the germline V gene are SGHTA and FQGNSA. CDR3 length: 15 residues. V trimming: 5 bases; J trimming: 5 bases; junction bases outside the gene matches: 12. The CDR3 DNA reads TGTGCCAGCAGCAACACAGGGGTGAGGGGAGACGAGCAGTACTTC. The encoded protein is CASSNTGVRGDEQYF. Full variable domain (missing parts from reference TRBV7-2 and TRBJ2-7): GAGVSQSPSNKVTEKGKDVELRCDPISGHTALYWYRQSLGQGLEFLIYFQGNSAPDKSGLPSDRFSAERTGGSVSTLTIQRTQQEDSAVYLCASSNTGVRGDEQYFGPGTRLTVT.

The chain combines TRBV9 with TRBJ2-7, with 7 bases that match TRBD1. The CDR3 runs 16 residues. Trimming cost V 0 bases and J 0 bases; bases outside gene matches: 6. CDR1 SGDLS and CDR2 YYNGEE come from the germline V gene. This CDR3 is CASSVAPGTVSYEQYF. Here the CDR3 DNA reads TGTGCCAGCAGCGTAGCTCCTGGGACAGTCTCCTACGAGCAGTACTTC. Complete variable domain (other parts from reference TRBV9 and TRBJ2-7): DSGVTQTPKHLITATGQRVTLRCSPRSGDLSVYWYQQSLDQGLQFLIQYYNGEERAKGNILERFSAQQFPDLHSELNLSSLELGDSALYFCASSVAPGTVSYEQYFGPGTRLTVT.

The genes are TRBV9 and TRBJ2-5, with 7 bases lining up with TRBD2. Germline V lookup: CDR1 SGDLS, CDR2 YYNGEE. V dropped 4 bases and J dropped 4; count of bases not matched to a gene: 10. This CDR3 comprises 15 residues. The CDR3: CASSFGLEARETQYF. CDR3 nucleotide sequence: TGTGCCAGCAGCTTCGGACTAGAGGCCCGAGAGACCCAGTACTTC.